A selection of T cell receptor beta chains follows, all from one sample in a study of blood T cell repertoires in COVID-19. Profiled with immunoSEQ multiplex PCR; TCRdb holds only in-frame clones, not every one. Altogether around 230,000 clones are present, around four fifths being singletons, with the ten largest covering roughly 2.7%. The sequenced material came from peripheral blood. These receptors were taken from a woman in her 70s with active or convalescent COVID-19. CDR3s include the opening cysteine and the closing phenylalanine or tryptophan. The D gene is left open where the match is weak. The listing skips clone size in some rows; elsewhere it reads once, few, many or a size class.

clone size	D gene	CDR3 length	J gene	V gene	CDR3 DNA	CDR3 protein
.	.	14	TRBJ1-2	TRBV5-1	TGCGCCAGCACCCCCCGGGGGTCCAACTATGGCTACACCTTC	CASTPRGSNYGYTF
.	.	17	TRBJ2-5	TRBV24-1	TGTGCCACCAGTGATCGAGGCAGCCACATACAAAAAGAGACCCAGTACTTC	CATSDRGSHIQKETQYF
.	.	17	TRBJ1-5	TRBV5-4	TGTGCCCCCCGCCGGGGGGGGGCCTCGGGGAACAATCAGCCCCAGCATTTT	CAPRRGGASGNNQPQHF
.	TRBD2	15	TRBJ2-5	TRBV7-2	TGTGCCAGCAGCCCACTAGCGGGGGGGCGAGAGACCCAGTACTTC	CASSPLAGGRETQYF
.	TRBD2	15	TRBJ2-5	TRBV3-1/TRBV3-2	TGTGCCAGCAGCCACGGACTAGAGGTGTTAGAGACCCAGTACTTC	CASSHGLEVLETQYF
.	.	13	TRBJ2-7	TRBV5-1	TGCGCCAGCAGAAGACAGGAGACCTACGAGCAGTACTTC	CASRRQETYEQYF
once	.	11	TRBJ1-2	TRBV28	TGTGCCGGGGGGGATAACTATGGCTACACCTTC	CAGGDNYGYTF
.	.	14	TRBJ1-2	TRBV7-9	TGTGCCAGCAGCCCCGGACTTCGAGCGGGAGGCTACACCTTC	CASSPGLRAGGYTF
.	TRBD2	20	TRBJ2-6	TRBV7-9	TGTGCCAGCAGCAAAGTGACTAGCGGGGGCCTAGACTCTGGGGCCAACGTCCTGACTTTC	CASSKVTSGGLDSGANVLTF
.	.	15	TRBJ1-1	TRBV6-5	TGTGCCAGCGGGCGGGGGAGCGGGTACGTCACTGAAGCTTTCTTT	CASGRGSGYVTEAFF
.	.	14	TRBJ2-5	TRBV7-9	TGTGCCAGCAGCTTTTCCGGGATTGAAGAGACCCAGTACTTC	CASSFSGIEETQYF
.	TRBD1	17	TRBJ2-3	TRBV24-1	TGTGCCACCAGTGATCTCGGGGCAGGGGGATTAACAGATACGCAGTATTTT	CATSDLGAGGLTDTQYF
.	.	15	TRBJ2-7	TRBV5-1	TGCGCCAGCAGCCCTCCGGGACTGGCCGGGGGCGAGCAGTACTTC	CASSPPGLAGGEQYF
.	TRBD2	15	TRBJ2-5	TRBV20-1	TGCAGTGCTAGTAGGACTAGCGGAGGCCAAGAGACCCAGTACTTC	CSASRTSGGQETQYF
many	.	14	TRBJ1-6	TRBV6-5	TGTGCCAGCAGTTATCTGTCAGGGGATTCACCCCTCCACTTT	CASSYLSGDSPLHF
.	.	13	TRBJ1-2	TRBV28	TGTGCCACTCCGCGGGGAACCGGGAGTGGCTACACCTTC	CATPRGTGSGYTF
.	TRBD2	15	TRBJ2-7	TRBV28	TGTGCCAGCAGCCTCTCTAGCGGGGCGAACTACGAGCAGTACTTC	CASSLSSGANYEQYF
.	.	17	TRBJ2-1	TRBV5-4	TGTGCCAGCAGCTTGGAAAGGTACCTAGCGACCTACAATGAGCAGTTCTTC	CASSLERYLATYNEQFF
.	TRBD1	14	TRBJ2-1	TRBV5-1	TGCGCCAGCAGCTTGGCGGGACAGGGCAATGAGCAGTTCTTC	CASSLAGQGNEQFF
.	TRBD1	15	TRBJ1-1	TRBV4-1	TGCGCCAGCAGCCTAGCGACAGGGGTGTACACTGAAGCTTTCTTT	CASSLATGVYTEAFF
.	.	14	TRBJ2-5	TRBV5-1	TGCGCCAGCAGCGCCTCTGGCGTGCGGGAGACCCAGTACTTC	CASSASGVRETQYF
.	.	15	TRBJ2-3	TRBV11-2	TGTGCCAGCAGCTTAGGTCCTCAGGGATCCGATACGCAGTATTTT	CASSLGPQGSDTQYF
.	.	19	TRBJ1-3	TRBV28	TGTGCCAGCAGTCCTTTCAGGGGAGTGCGGAACACGGGAGGAAACACCATATATTTT	CASSPFRGVRNTGGNTIYF
once	.	11	TRBJ2-7	TRBV20-1	TGCAGTGCTAGAGATTACACCGAGCAGTACTTC	CSARDYTEQYF
.	.	12	TRBJ1-1	TRBV3-1/TRBV3-2	TGTGCCAGCAGCCAAGGCAGGGTCCCAGCTTTCTTT	CASSQGRVPAFF
.	.	10	TRBJ2-1	TRBV20-1	TGCAGTGCCCGGAGTCATGAGCAGTTCTTC	CSARSHEQFF
.	TRBD1	13	TRBJ2-5	TRBV6-6	TGTGCCAGCGGGTCCGGGACAGGAGAGACCCAGTACTTC	CASGSGTGETQYF